A single sample is the source of the 7 T cell receptor beta chains below, sequenced in a study of CD8 T cells in ankylosing spondylitis. TCRdb redid the calling of the 5' RACE reads with MiXCR, one entry per CDR3 protein. This table holds fewer than 200,000 distinct CDR3 sequences, 9.5% to 10% found once. The source material was blood, either unsorted or a sorted T cell fraction (not recorded which). The source is a female donor with ankylosing spondylitis or in good health (not recorded which).

The rearrangement links TRBV13 to TRBJ2-5; TRBD2 matches 9 bases. This CDR3 has 16 residues. Germline assignment: CDR1 PRHDT and CDR2 FYEKMQ (reference sequence). Trimming took 5 bases from V and 4 from J; bases not matched to a gene: 11. The CDR3 sequence is CASSPLRSGSRETQYF. Here the CDR3 DNA reads TGTGCCAGCAGCCCATTACGTAGCGGGAGTAGAGAGACCCAGTACTTC.

This clonotype was observed a handful of times. The V gene is TRBV25-1, the J gene TRBJ2-7, with D perhaps assigned TRBD1 or TRBD2 (5 bases each). CDR1 and CDR2 (germline): MGHDK, SYGVNS. The CDR3 has 14 amino acids. Trimming shortened V by 3 bases and J by 2 bases, and 11 bases separated the two germline ends. CDR3 region: CASSDGGIPYEQYF. The CDR3 DNA reads TGTGCCAGCAGTGATGGGGGAATCCCCTACGAGCAGTACTTC.

There are a few counts of this clonotype. The gene calls are TRBV11-2 and TRBJ2-7, with D possibly matching TRBD2 (7 bases). Germline CDR1 reads SGHAT; CDR2 reads FQNNGV. Deletions cut 4 bases from V and 2 bases from J, with 12 bases between. The CDR3 runs 14 residues. The CDR3 sequence: CASSSGGQTYEQYF. The CDR3 DNA sequence: TGTGCCAGCAGCTCGGGGGGCCAAACCTACGAGCAGTACTTC.

This chain joins TRBV7-9 and TRBJ2-2; 11 bases are shared with TRBD2. CDR1 and CDR2 from the germline V gene are SEHNR and FQNEAQ (reference sequence). V gave up 4 bases and J gave up 5 bases; unmatched junction bases: 9. CDR3 length: 17 residues. The CDR3 region has the DNA TGTGCCAGCAGCTCCCTTAGCGGGAGGGCCGATACCGGGGAGCTGTTTTTT. Protein sequence: CASSSLSGRADTGELFF.

This clonotype was recorded many times. The chain uses TRBV7-2 and TRBJ2-1; 13 bases map to TRBD2. The CDR3 is 15 amino acids. V trimming: 5 bases; J trimming: 7 bases; junction bases outside the gene matches: 5. CDR1 is SGHTA and CDR2 is FQGNSA in the germline V gene. CDR3 nucleotides: TGTGCCAGCAGCCCACTAGCGGGAGGGGGGAATGAGCAGTTCTTC. It yields the protein CASSPLAGGGNEQFF.

This clonotype has a handful of counts. The chain links TRBV5-1 to TRBJ2-4, with D perhaps matching TRBD1 or TRBD2 (6 bases each). The V end lost 4 bases, the J end lost 11 bases, and 13 bases lay between the germline ends. Looked up from germline, CDR1 is SGHRS and CDR2 is YFSETQ. The CDR3 length is 12 residues. The CDR3 loop is CASSPGARVQYF. Written as DNA, the CDR3 is TGCGCCAGCAGCCCGGGGGCAAGGGTTCAGTACTTC.

This clonotype was seen repeatedly, ten times or more. The rearrangement joins TRBV9 to TRBJ2-7; D is tentatively TRBD1 or TRBD2 (5 bases each). The CDR3 length is 15 residues. The germline V gene encodes CDR1 SGDLS and CDR2 YYNGEE. The V end was cut by 4 bases, the J end by 1 base, with 15 bases between. The CDR3, as DNA: TGTGCCAGCAGCCCCTCGGGGCTGTCGTCCTACGAGCAGTACTTC. Its protein is CASSPSGLSSYEQYF.